A selection of T cell receptor beta chains follows, all from one sample in a study of T cell responses to AZD1222 COVID-19 vaccine. The assay was immunoSEQ multiplex PCR, and TCRdb's table has in-frame clones only and misses some. The sample lists 100,000 to 150,000 clones, about 91% occurring once. Sequences were derived from peripheral blood, sampled 28 days after the second AZD1222 dose. All receptors derive from an adult who received the AZD1222 COVID-19 vaccine. Each CDR3 is given with its conserved first and last residue. Rows give clone size only sometimes, using once, few, many, or a class for an expanded clone.

CDR3 length: 14; V gene: TRBV3-1/TRBV3-2; clone size: -; J gene: TRBJ2-1; CDR3 protein: CASSQAHWINEQFF
CDR3 length: 16; V gene: TRBV9; clone size: -; J gene: TRBJ2-5; CDR3 protein: CASSPPGLAGSETQYF
CDR3 length: 12; V gene: TRBV29-1; clone size: -; J gene: TRBJ1-5; CDR3 protein: CSVSTGDQPQHF
CDR3 length: 15; V gene: TRBV24-1; clone size: -; J gene: TRBJ2-1; CDR3 protein: CATSVAAGERNEQFF
CDR3 length: 13; V gene: TRBV12-3/TRBV12-4; clone size: -; J gene: TRBJ2-3; CDR3 protein: CASSLGGPDTQYF
CDR3 length: 13; V gene: TRBV14; clone size: -; J gene: TRBJ1-1; CDR3 protein: CASSRQMNTEAFF
CDR3 length: 17; V gene: TRBV24-1; clone size: -; J gene: TRBJ2-1; CDR3 protein: CATSEPASQGSYNEQFF
CDR3 length: 13; V gene: TRBV10-3; clone size: -; J gene: TRBJ1-1; CDR3 protein: CAIRQGAGTEAFF
CDR3 length: 14; V gene: TRBV27; clone size: -; J gene: TRBJ2-1; CDR3 protein: CASSLKRGYNEQFF
CDR3 length: 14; V gene: TRBV4-2; clone size: -; J gene: TRBJ1-1; CDR3 protein: CASSRDSMNTEAFF
CDR3 length: 15; V gene: TRBV11-2; clone size: -; J gene: TRBJ1-2; CDR3 protein: CASSSLWRGVYGYTF
CDR3 length: 15; V gene: TRBV10-3; clone size: -; J gene: TRBJ2-1; CDR3 protein: CAISLGTSSYNEQFF
CDR3 length: 14; V gene: TRBV7-6; clone size: -; J gene: TRBJ1-6; CDR3 protein: CASSKGQGGSPLHF
CDR3 length: 13; V gene: TRBV3-1/TRBV3-2; clone size: -; J gene: TRBJ1-5; CDR3 protein: CASSQDLNGPQHF
CDR3 length: 13; V gene: TRBV19; clone size: -; J gene: TRBJ1-1; CDR3 protein: CAVGRREGTEAFF
CDR3 length: 14; V gene: TRBV5-1; clone size: -; J gene: TRBJ1-2; CDR3 protein: CASSLVEGFGQRTF
CDR3 length: 16; V gene: TRBV18; clone size: -; J gene: TRBJ1-5; CDR3 protein: CASSPSGVEGNQPQHF
CDR3 length: 17; V gene: TRBV19; clone size: few; J gene: TRBJ2-2; CDR3 protein: CASNQRGSKGGTGELFF
CDR3 length: 10; V gene: TRBV29-1; clone size: once; J gene: TRBJ1-1; CDR3 protein: CSAHDTEAFF
CDR3 length: 18; V gene: TRBV6-1; clone size: -; J gene: TRBJ1-6; CDR3 protein: CASSEYLGWNSYNSPLHF
CDR3 length: 14; V gene: TRBV9; clone size: -; J gene: TRBJ2-1; CDR3 protein: CASSVGRGYNEQFF
CDR3 length: 15; V gene: TRBV6-5; clone size: few; J gene: TRBJ1-2; CDR3 protein: CASSYSWTANYGYTF
CDR3 length: 14; V gene: TRBV29-1; clone size: once; J gene: TRBJ2-2; CDR3 protein: CSVGSGGGTGELFF
CDR3 length: 17; V gene: TRBV9; clone size: once; J gene: TRBJ2-1; CDR3 protein: CASSVSKGTAFGNEQFF
CDR3 length: 15; V gene: TRBV27; clone size: -; J gene: TRBJ1-1; CDR3 protein: CASSPGGGLNTEAFF
CDR3 length: 12; V gene: TRBV6-5; clone size: -; J gene: TRBJ1-1; CDR3 protein: CASRDWGSEAFF
CDR3 length: 17; V gene: TRBV9; clone size: -; J gene: TRBJ1-2; CDR3 protein: CASTRSGQGGFGYGYTF
CDR3 length: 17; V gene: TRBV4-3; clone size: -; J gene: TRBJ2-1; CDR3 protein: CASSKKRVGGRANEQFF
CDR3 length: 16; V gene: TRBV5-8; clone size: -; J gene: TRBJ1-4; CDR3 protein: CASSNTLWRDNEKLFF
CDR3 length: 14; V gene: TRBV3-1/TRBV3-2; clone size: -; J gene: TRBJ2-4; CDR3 protein: CASQDVYAKNIQYF
CDR3 length: 11; V gene: TRBV9; clone size: -; J gene: TRBJ2-3; CDR3 protein: CASSFTDTQYF
CDR3 length: 14; V gene: TRBV5-1; clone size: -; J gene: TRBJ1-4; CDR3 protein: CASSLVPPGEKLFF
CDR3 length: 15; V gene: TRBV9; clone size: -; J gene: TRBJ1-6; CDR3 protein: CASSVEGLANSPLHF
CDR3 length: 13; V gene: TRBV19; clone size: -; J gene: TRBJ1-5; CDR3 protein: CASSGTGYQPQHF
CDR3 length: 13; V gene: TRBV24-1; clone size: -; J gene: TRBJ1-2; CDR3 protein: CATSDGQGYGYTF
CDR3 length: 15; V gene: TRBV12-5; clone size: -; J gene: TRBJ2-2; CDR3 protein: CASAQSTGNTGELFF
CDR3 length: 14; V gene: TRBV6-5; clone size: -; J gene: TRBJ1-5; CDR3 protein: CASSTGVRNQPQHF
CDR3 length: 15; V gene: TRBV19; clone size: -; J gene: TRBJ1-4; CDR3 protein: CASTTGSGANEKLFF
CDR3 length: 16; V gene: TRBV19; clone size: -; J gene: TRBJ1-4; CDR3 protein: CASSPRTRLRDEKLFF
CDR3 length: 20; V gene: TRBV5-8; clone size: -; J gene: TRBJ1-1; CDR3 protein: CASSSLRWTGLHDANTEAFF
CDR3 length: 14; V gene: TRBV29-1; clone size: -; J gene: TRBJ1-4; CDR3 protein: CSAARGATNEKLFF
CDR3 length: 13; V gene: TRBV4-2; clone size: -; J gene: TRBJ2-5; CDR3 protein: CASSPATQETQYF
CDR3 length: 15; V gene: TRBV6-5; clone size: -; J gene: TRBJ2-5; CDR3 protein: CASSYGLAGAETQYF
CDR3 length: 13; V gene: TRBV11-2; clone size: once; J gene: TRBJ1-1; CDR3 protein: CASSLGTGTEAFF
CDR3 length: 14; V gene: TRBV5-6; clone size: -; J gene: TRBJ1-2; CDR3 protein: CASSLADSFYGYTF